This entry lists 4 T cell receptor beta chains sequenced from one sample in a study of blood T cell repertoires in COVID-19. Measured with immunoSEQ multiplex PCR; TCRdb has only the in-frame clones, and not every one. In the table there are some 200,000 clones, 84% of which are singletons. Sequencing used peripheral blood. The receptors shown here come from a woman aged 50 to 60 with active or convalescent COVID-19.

The CDR3 protein is CATSDRGPREGTDTQYF. The CDR3 coding sequence is TGTGCCACCAGTGATCGAGGTCCCAGGGAGGGCACAGATACGCAGTATTTT. The rearrangement joins TRBV24-1 to TRBJ2-3, with D tentatively TRBD2 (6 bases). Germline assignment: CDR1 KGHDR and CDR2 SFDVKD. The CDR3 contains 17 residues. V gave up 3 bases and J gave up 1 base, with 16 bases separating them.

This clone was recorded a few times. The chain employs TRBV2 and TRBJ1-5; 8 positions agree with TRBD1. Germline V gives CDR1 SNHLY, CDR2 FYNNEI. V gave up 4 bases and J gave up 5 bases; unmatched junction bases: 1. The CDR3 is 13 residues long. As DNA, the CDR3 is TGTGCCAGCAGTGCGGACAGGGATCAGCCCCAGCATTTT. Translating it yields CASSADRDQPQHF.

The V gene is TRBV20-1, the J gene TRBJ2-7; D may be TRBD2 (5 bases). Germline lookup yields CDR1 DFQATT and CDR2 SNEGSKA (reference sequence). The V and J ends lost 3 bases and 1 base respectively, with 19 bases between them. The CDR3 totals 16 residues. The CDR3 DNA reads TGCAGTGCTAGTGATGACTATCCGCCAGCGTCCTACGAGCAGTACTTC. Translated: CSASDDYPPASYEQYF.

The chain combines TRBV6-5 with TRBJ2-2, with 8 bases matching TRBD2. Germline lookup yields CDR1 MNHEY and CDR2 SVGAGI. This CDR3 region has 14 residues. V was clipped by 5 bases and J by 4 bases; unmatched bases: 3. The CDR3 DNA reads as TGTGCCAGCAGTCCCAGCGGGGGCACCGGGGAGCTGTTTTTT. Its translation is CASSPSGGTGELFF.